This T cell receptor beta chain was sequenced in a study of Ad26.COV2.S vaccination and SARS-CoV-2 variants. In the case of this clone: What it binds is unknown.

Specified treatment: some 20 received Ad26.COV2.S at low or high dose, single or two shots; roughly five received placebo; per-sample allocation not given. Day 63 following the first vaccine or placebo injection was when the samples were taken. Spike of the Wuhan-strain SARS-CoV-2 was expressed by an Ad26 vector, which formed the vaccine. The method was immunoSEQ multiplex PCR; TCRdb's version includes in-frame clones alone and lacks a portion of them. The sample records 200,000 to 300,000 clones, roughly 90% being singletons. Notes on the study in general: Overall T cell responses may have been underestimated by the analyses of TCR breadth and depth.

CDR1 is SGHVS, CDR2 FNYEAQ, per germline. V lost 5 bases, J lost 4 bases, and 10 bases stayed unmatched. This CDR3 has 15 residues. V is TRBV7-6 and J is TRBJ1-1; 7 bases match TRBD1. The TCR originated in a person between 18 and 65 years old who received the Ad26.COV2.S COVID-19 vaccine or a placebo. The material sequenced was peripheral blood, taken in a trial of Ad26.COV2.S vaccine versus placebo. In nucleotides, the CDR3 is TGTGCCAGCAGCCCCCCACAGGGGCAAGGCACTGAAGCTTTCTTT. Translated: CASSPPQGQGTEAFF.